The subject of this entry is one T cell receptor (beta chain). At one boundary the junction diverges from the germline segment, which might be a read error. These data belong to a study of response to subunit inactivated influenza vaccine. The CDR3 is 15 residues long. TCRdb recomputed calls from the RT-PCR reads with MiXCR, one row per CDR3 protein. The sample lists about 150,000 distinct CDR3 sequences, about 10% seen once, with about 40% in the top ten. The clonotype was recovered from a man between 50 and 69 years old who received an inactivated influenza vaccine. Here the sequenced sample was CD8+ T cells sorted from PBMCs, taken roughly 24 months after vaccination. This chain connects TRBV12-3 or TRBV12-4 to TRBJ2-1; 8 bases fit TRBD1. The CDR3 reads CVSSSDRGYYNEQFF. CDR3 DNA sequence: TGTGTCAGCAGTTCTGACAGGGGATACTACAATGAGCAGTTCTTC.